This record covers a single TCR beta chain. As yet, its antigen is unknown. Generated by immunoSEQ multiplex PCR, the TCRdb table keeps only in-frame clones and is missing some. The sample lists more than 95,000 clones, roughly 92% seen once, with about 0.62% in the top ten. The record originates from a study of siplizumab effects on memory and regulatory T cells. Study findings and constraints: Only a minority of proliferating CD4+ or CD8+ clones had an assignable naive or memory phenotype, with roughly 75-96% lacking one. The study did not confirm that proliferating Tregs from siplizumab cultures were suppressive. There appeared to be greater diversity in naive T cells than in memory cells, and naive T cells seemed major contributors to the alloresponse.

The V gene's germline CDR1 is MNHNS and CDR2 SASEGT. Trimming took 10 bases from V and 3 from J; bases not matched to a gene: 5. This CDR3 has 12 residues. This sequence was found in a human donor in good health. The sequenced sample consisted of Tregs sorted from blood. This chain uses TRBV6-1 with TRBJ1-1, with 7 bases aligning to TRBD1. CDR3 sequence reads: CAIRDSYTEAFF. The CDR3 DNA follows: TGTGCCATCCGGGACAGCTACACTGAAGCTTTCTTT.